A selection of T cell receptor beta chains follows, all from one sample in a study of blood T cells in healthy people across ages. TCRdb re-called the 5' RACE reads with MiXCR, one entry per CDR3 protein. The table has over 600,000 distinct CDR3 sequences, less than 45% seen once. The sequenced sample consisted of blood. These receptors were taken from an older man in good health. Each CDR3 is given with its conserved first and last residue. The D gene is left open where the match is weak. Size is stated for part of the rows, as once, few or many counts, or as a class when the clone is expanded.

>TRBJ2-7|TRBD1|-|TRBV20-1
TGCAGTGCTAGTCTGGACAGGTACAATGAGCAGTACTTC
CSASLDRYNEQYF
>TRBJ1-2|-|few|TRBV20-1
TGCAGTGCTAGAGATCTTGGAGGGGCAAGTGGCTACACCTTC
CSARDLGGASGYTF
>TRBJ2-7|-|few|TRBV28
TGTGCCAGCAGTTCCCAGGGTTCCCATAACCCCCGAACCTACGAGCAGTACTTC
CASSSQGSHNPRTYEQYF
>TRBJ1-1|TRBD1|few|TRBV10-2
TGCGCCAGCAGTGAGTCGGAGACAGGGCTGACTGAAGCTTTCTTT
CASSESETGLTEAFF
>TRBJ2-3|TRBD2|few|TRBV20-1
TGCAGTGCTGGGGCTGCGACGGCTAGCGGGAGTGTAGATACGCAGTATTTT
CSAGAATASGSVDTQYF
>TRBJ2-1|-|few|TRBV20-1
TGCAGTGCTAGACTGCCGGAAAGCAATGAGCAGTTCTTC
CSARLPESNEQFF
>TRBJ2-1|-|many|TRBV6-2/TRBV6-3
TGTGCCAGCACCGAGGGTCCGGGGGCCGGGTACGACAATGAGCAGTTCTTC
CASTEGPGAGYDNEQFF
>TRBJ2-7|TRBD2|-|TRBV28
TGTGCCAGCAGTTTAACAGCTAGCGGGAGTAACGAGCAGTACTTC
CASSLTASGSNEQYF
>TRBJ1-5|-|-|TRBV4-1
TGCGCCAGCAGCCAAGACGACAGGTGGGGCAATCAGCCCCAGCATTTT
CASSQDDRWGNQPQHF
>TRBJ2-7|TRBD2|-|TRBV6-6
TGTGCCACCAGGGAGGGGAGTCCTTACCAATACGAGCAGTACTTC
CATREGSPYQYEQYF
>TRBJ2-1|TRBD2|-|TRBV28
TGTGCCAGCGGCTTGCCTAGCGGGAGTTATGAGCAGTTCTTC
CASGLPSGSYEQFF
>TRBJ1-6|-|few|TRBV7-2
TGTGCCAGCAGCTTAGTAGGGAGTCCCCTCCACTTT
CASSLVGSPLHF
>TRBJ2-3|-|once|TRBV9
TGTGCCAGCAGCGTAGGTAGCCTTGGGGGCACAGATACGCAGTATTTT
CASSVGSLGGTDTQYF
>TRBJ2-4|-|few|TRBV6-2/TRBV6-3
TGTGCCAGCAGTGCACCGCGACAGAACCTCTTAAACATTCAGTACTTC
CASSAPRQNLLNIQYF
>TRBJ2-2|TRBD2|-|TRBV28
TGTGCCAGCAGTACCCAGTGGGGGGGGGACACCGGGGAGCTGTTTTTT
CASSTQWGGDTGELFF
>TRBJ2-5|TRBD1|many|TRBV6-1
TGTGCCAGTCAAATATCCGGGACAGCGCAGACCCAGTACTTC
CASQISGTAQTQYF
>TRBJ2-7|TRBD1|many|TRBV25-1
TGTGCCAGCAACCAACAGGGGGCCTACGAGCAGTACTTC
CASNQQGAYEQYF
>TRBJ2-7|-|many|TRBV7-9
TGTGCCAGCAGCCCGAGGTCCGGCTTCTCCTACGAGCAGTACTTC
CASSPRSGFSYEQYF
>TRBJ2-3|-|-|TRBV4-2
TGTGCCAGCAGCCGAGAGGGACCCAGCACAGATACGCAGTATTTT
CASSREGPSTDTQYF
>TRBJ1-2|-|-|TRBV30
TGTGCCGGAAGACCTGGACTCACCAGAGGCTACACCTTC
CAGRPGLTRGYTF
>TRBJ1-1|-|once|TRBV20-1
TGCAGTGCTAGGTTGTTTACGGGGGGAGGGAATACTGAAGCTTTCTTT
CSARLFTGGGNTEAFF
>TRBJ1-6|-|-|TRBV20-1
TGCAGTGCTAGTACAGGCTCGGGGAATTCACCCCTCCACTTT
CSASTGSGNSPLHF
>TRBJ2-7|-|many|TRBV2
TGTGCCAGCAGTGTGCGACAGGACTTGGAGCAGTACTTC
CASSVRQDLEQYF
>TRBJ2-7|TRBD1|-|TRBV28
TGTGCCAGCAGTTTATGGGGACAGGGGGCGCGCGACGAGCAGTACTTC
CASSLWGQGARDEQYF
>TRBJ1-1|-|-|TRBV28
TGTGCCAGCAGTCCCCCACCGGACAGCAACACTGAAGCTTTCTTT
CASSPPPDSNTEAFF
>TRBJ2-7|-|few|TRBV29-1
TGCAGCGTACCGGGCCCTAGCTCCTACGAGCAGTACTTC
CSVPGPSSYEQYF
>TRBJ1-2|-|-|TRBV25-1
TGTGCCAGCCTGCCGTGGCCGGGAGGCTATGGCTACACCTTC
CASLPWPGGYGYTF
>TRBJ2-7|TRBD2|few|TRBV20-1
TGCAGTGCTGGAGCGGGAGCCGGACTCAACTCATACGAGCAGTACTTC
CSAGAGAGLNSYEQYF
>TRBJ2-3|-|few|TRBV9
TGTGCCAGCAGCGTAGGGGGAGGGGGGCCCGGTGGAGATACGCAGTATTTT
CASSVGGGGPGGDTQYF
>TRBJ1-6|-|few|TRBV6-6
TGTGCCAGCAGTTGGGAGGAAGATTCACCCCTCCACTTT
CASSWEEDSPLHF
>TRBJ2-1|TRBD2|-|TRBV9
TGTGCCAGCAGTGGGACTAGCTACAATGAGCAGTTCTTC
CASSGTSYNEQFF
>TRBJ2-1|-|few|TRBV6-2/TRBV6-3
TGTGCCAGCAGTGGGTTCAGGGGAGAGAATGAGCAGTTCTTC
CASSGFRGENEQFF
>TRBJ1-4|-|-|TRBV20-1
TGCAGTGATGGGGAAAAACTGTTTTTT
CSDGEKLFF
>TRBJ2-1|-|-|TRBV6-2/TRBV6-3
TGTGCCAGTGATCGGGGGCTCTCCTACAATGAGCAGTTCTTC
CASDRGLSYNEQFF
>TRBJ2-7|-|few|TRBV7-2
TGTGCCAGCAGCAAGTCGGTGGAACCCCTTAGCGAGCAGTACTTC
CASSKSVEPLSEQYF
>TRBJ2-6|-|few|TRBV12-3/TRBV12-4
TGTGCCAGCAGTTTCAGGGTTGCTGGGGCCAACGTCCTGACTTTC
CASSFRVAGANVLTF
>TRBJ2-5|-|-|TRBV4-3
TGCGCCAGCAGCCCCTCGCTTATGCGGGGTAACCAAGAGACCCAGTACTTC
CASSPSLMRGNQETQYF
>TRBJ2-1|TRBD1|-|TRBV18
TGTGCCAGCTCCCTCGGACAGGGAGTCTCCTACAATGAGCAGTTCTTC
CASSLGQGVSYNEQFF
>TRBJ2-7|TRBD2|-|TRBV7-7
TGTACCAGCAGCGTGAGCGGGGGCTATGAGCAGTACTTC
CTSSVSGGYEQYF
>TRBJ2-7|TRBD1|-|TRBV18
TGTGCCAGCTCATATGACAGGGTGTTTTCGTACGAGCAGTACTTC
CASSYDRVFSYEQYF
>TRBJ2-1|TRBD2|-|TRBV20-1
TGCAGTGCCACCGGGACTAGCGGGTTCAATGAGCAGTTCTTC
CSATGTSGFNEQFF
>TRBJ2-1|-|once|TRBV7-6
TGTGCCAGCAGCCCTAGGGCCCCGGCTTGGGGGAATGAGCAGTTCTTC
CASSPRAPAWGNEQFF
>TRBJ2-4|TRBD2|-|TRBV20-1
TGCAGTGCTAGAGAGGGAGGGGTGGACATTCAGTACTTC
CSAREGGVDIQYF
>TRBJ2-1|TRBD2|few|TRBV11-2
TGTGCCAGCAAATTAGGTGCGGGGGATGAGCAGTTCTTC
CASKLGAGDEQFF
>TRBJ1-4|-|few|TRBV3-1
TGTGCCAGCAGCCAAAACAGGGATGGTGAAAAACTGTTTTTT
CASSQNRDGEKLFF
>TRBJ2-7|TRBD2|-|TRBV6-2/TRBV6-3
TGTGCCAGCAGTTACCCGGGACTAGCGGTCGAGCAGTACTTC
CASSYPGLAVEQYF
>TRBJ2-7|-|few|TRBV28
TGTGCCAGCAATGAGGGGCTAAATGGCGAGCAGTACTTC
CASNEGLNGEQYF